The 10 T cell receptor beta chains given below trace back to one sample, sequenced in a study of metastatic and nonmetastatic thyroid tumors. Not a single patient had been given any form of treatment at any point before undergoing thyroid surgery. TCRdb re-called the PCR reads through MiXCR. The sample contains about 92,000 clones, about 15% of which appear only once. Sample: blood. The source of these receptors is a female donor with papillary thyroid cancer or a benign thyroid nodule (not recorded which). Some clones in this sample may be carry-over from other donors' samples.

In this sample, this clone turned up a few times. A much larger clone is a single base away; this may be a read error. The DNA of the CDR3 is TGTGCCATCAGTGATACGCCACAGTTTGGCTACACCTTC. It codes for CAISDTPQFGYTF. The chain recombines TRBV10-3 with TRBJ1-2, with D hard to call. The germline gives CDR1 ENHRY, CDR2 SYGVKD. The CDR3 loop spans 13 amino acids. With 3 bases removed from V and 7 bases from J, the gap between germline ends came to 12 bases.

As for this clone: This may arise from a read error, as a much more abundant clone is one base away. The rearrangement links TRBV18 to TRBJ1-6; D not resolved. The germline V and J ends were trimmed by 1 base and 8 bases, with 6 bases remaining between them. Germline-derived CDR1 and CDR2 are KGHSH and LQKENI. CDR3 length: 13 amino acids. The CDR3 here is CASSPHHDSPLHF. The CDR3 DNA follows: TGTGCCAGCTCACCACATCATGATTCACCCCTCCACTTT. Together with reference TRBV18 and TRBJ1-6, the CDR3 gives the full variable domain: NAGVMQNPRHLVRRRGQEARLRCSPMKGHSHVYWYRQLPEEGLKFMVYLQKENIIDESGMPKERFSAEFPKEGPSILRIQQVVRGDSAAYFCASSPHHDSPLHFGNGTRLTVT.

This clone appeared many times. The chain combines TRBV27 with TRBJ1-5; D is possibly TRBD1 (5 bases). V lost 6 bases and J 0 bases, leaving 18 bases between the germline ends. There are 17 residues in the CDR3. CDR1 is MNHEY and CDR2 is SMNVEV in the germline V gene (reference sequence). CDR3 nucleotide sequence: TGTGCCAGCAGGGAACCGACAGACCCAAATAGCAATCAGCCCCAGCATTTT. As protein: CASREPTDPNSNQPQHF.

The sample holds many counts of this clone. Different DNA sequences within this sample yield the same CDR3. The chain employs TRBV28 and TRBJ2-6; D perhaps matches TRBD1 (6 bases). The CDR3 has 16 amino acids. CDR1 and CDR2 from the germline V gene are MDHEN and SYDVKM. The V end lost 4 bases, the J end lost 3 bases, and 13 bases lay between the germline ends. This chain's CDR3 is CASSSAGVGGANVLTF. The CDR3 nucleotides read TGTGCCAGCAGTTCGGCAGGGGTTGGTGGGGCCAACGTCCTGACTTTC. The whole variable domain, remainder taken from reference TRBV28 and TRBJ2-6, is DVKVTQSSRYLVKRTGEKVFLECVQDMDHENMFWYRQDPGLGLRLIYFSYDVKMKEKGDIPEGYSVSREKKERFSLILESASTNQTSMYLCASSSAGVGGANVLTFGAGSRLTVL.

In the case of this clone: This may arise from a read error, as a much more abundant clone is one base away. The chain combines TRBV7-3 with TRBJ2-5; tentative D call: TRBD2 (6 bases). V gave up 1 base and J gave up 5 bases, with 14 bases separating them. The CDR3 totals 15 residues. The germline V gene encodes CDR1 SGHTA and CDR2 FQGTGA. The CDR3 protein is CASSLNEPRGETQYF. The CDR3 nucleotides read TGTGCCAGCAGCTTAAATGAACCCCGGGGGGAGACCCAGTACTTC.

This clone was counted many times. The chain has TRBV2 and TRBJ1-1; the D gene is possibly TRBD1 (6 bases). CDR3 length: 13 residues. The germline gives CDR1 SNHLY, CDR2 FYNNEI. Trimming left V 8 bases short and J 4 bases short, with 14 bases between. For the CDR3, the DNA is TGTGCCAGCGGGGAGGGGGGGATCACTGAAGCTTTCTTT. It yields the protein CASGEGGITEAFF.

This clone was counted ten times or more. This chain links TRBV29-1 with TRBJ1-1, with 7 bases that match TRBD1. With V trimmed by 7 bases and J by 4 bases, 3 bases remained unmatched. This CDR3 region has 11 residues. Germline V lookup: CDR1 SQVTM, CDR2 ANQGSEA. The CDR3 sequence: CSANRGTEAFF. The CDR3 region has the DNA TGCAGCGCTAACAGGGGCACTGAAGCTTTCTTT.

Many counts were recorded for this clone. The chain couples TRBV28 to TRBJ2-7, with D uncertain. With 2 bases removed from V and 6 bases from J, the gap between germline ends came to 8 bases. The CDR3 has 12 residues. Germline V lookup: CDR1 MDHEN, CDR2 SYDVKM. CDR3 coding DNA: TGTGCCAGCAGTTTAAATCCGTCCGAGCAGTACTTC. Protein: CASSLNPSEQYF.

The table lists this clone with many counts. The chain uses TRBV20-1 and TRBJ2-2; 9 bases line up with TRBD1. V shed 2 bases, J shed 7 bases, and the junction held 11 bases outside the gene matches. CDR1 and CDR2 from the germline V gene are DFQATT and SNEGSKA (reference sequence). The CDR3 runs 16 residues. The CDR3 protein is CSARPQRTGEVGELFF. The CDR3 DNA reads TGCAGTGCTAGACCCCAACGGACAGGGGAGGTCGGGGAGCTGTTTTTT.

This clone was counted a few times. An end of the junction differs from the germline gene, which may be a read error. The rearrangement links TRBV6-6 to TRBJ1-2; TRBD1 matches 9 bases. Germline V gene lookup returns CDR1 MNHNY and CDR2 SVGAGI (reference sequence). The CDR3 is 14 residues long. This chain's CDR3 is CGSSYGQGYGGYTF. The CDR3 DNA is TGTGGCAGCAGTTACGGACAGGGGTACGGTGGCTACACCTTC.